The entry that follows covers one T cell receptor (beta chain) sequence. The protocol was immunoSEQ multiplex PCR, while the TCRdb copy is restricted to in-frame clones and leaves out a portion. The sample shows 110,000 to 150,000 clones, about 90% of them seen only once. This sample is drawn from a study of CD4+ T cells in melanoma. The V gene's germline CDR1 is MNHNS and CDR2 SASEGT. V shed 4 bases and J shed 1 base, with 19 bases lying between them. The CDR3 contains 17 residues. The rearrangement uses TRBV6-1 and TRBJ1-2; tentative D call: TRBD1 (5 bases). The sequence derives from a human donor with melanoma. This chain's CDR3 is CASSGPHAGGFNYGYTF. Here the CDR3 DNA reads TGTGCCAGCAGTGGTCCGCACGCCGGGGGGTTTAACTATGGCTACACCTTC.